Below are 15 T cell receptor beta chains sequenced from a single sample in a study of blood T cell repertoires in COVID-19. Only in-frame clones appear in the TCRdb table, and some are missing; sequencing was by immunoSEQ multiplex PCR. Among some 350,000 clones listed, around 87% were seen once. Material: peripheral blood. The receptors shown here come from a human donor in a cohort sampled during active COVID-19.

This rearrangement joins TRBV3-1 (or the pseudogene TRBV3-2) to TRBJ2-7, with TRBD2 matching over 9 bases. Germline assignment: CDR1 LGHDT and CDR2 YNNKEL (reference sequence). V trimming: 5 bases; J trimming: 0 bases; junction bases outside the gene matches: 5. This CDR3 contains 15 residues. The CDR3 DNA sequence: TGTGCCAGCAGCTCCAGCGGGGGGAGCTCCTACGAGCAGTACTTC. Amino acids: CASSSSGGSSYEQYF.

The V call is TRBV5-1, the J call TRBJ2-7; D is possibly TRBD1 (6 bases). This CDR3 is 14 amino acids long. V lost 4 bases to trimming and J lost 2 bases, with 13 bases between them. Germline CDR1 SGHRS, CDR2 YFSETQ. CDR3 region: CASSPGTHTYEQYF. CDR3 coding DNA: TGCGCCAGCAGCCCCGGGACACATACCTACGAGCAGTACTTC. The entire variable domain, with the rest obtained from reference TRBV5-1 and TRBJ2-7, is as follows: KAGVTQTPRYLIKTRGQQVTLSCSPISGHRSVSWYQQTPGQGLQFLFEYFSETQRNKGNFPGRFSGRQFSNSRSEMNVSTLELGDSALYLCASSPGTHTYEQYFGPGTRLTVT.

The rearrangement joins TRBV3-1 (or the pseudogene TRBV3-2) to TRBJ1-2, with no clear D. V dropped 0 bases and J dropped 7 bases, with 9 bases sitting between them. The CDR3 covers 13 residues. Germline V gene data show CDR1 as LGHDT and CDR2 as YNNKEL (reference sequence). CDR3 bases: TGTGCCAGCAGCCAAGAAGGTGGGAGTGGCTACACCTTC. Translation gives CASSQEGGSGYTF.

The J gene is TRBJ2-5, the V gene TRBV29-1; weak D call: TRBD2 (5 bases). Germline V gene lookup returns CDR1 SQVTM and CDR2 ANQGSEA. V gave up 4 bases and J gave up 1 base, with 16 bases separating them. CDR3 length: 15 residues. CDR3 bases: TGCAGCGTTGCAAGAGGGTACTATTCCCAAGAGACCCAGTACTTC. This sequence encodes CSVARGYYSQETQYF.

This clone occurred a few times. V gene TRBV7-6 combines with J gene TRBJ2-2; perhaps TRBD1 as D (6 bases). In germline, CDR1 is SGHVS, CDR2 FNYEAQ. The V end was cut by 4 bases, the J end by 2 bases, with 8 bases between. This CDR3 has 14 amino acids. The CDR3 DNA reads TGTGCCAGCAGCTCGACAGGAAACACCGGGGAGCTGTTTTTT. It translates to CASSSTGNTGELFF.

J is TRBJ2-7 and V is TRBV28; TRBD2 matches at 13 bases. Germline loops: CDR1 MDHEN, CDR2 SYDVKM. This CDR3 is built from 16 residues. V lost 5 bases and J lost 3; bases outside the gene matches: 7. The CDR3 loop is CASSPTRTSGSYEQYF. In nucleotides, the CDR3 is TGTGCCAGCAGTCCCACGCGGACTAGCGGGAGCTACGAGCAGTACTTC.

The V call is TRBV19, the J call TRBJ1-1; tentative D call: TRBD1 (5 bases). The CDR3 has 12 amino acids. The V end lost 4 bases, the J end lost 6 bases, and 9 bases lay between the germline ends. Germline CDR1 and CDR2: LNHDA and SQIVND (reference sequence). CDR3: CASSKQGSEAFF. The CDR3 DNA sequence: TGTGCCAGTAGTAAGCAGGGATCTGAAGCTTTCTTT.

The rearrangement links TRBV28 to TRBJ1-5; a weak D match, TRBD1 (6 bases). The CDR3 is made up of 18 amino acids. Trimming cost V 1 base and J 0 bases, with 16 bases left between them. Germline loops: CDR1 MDHEN, CDR2 SYDVKM. The CDR3 DNA is TGTGCCAGCAGTTTATTTAACCAGGGGCTCCATAGCAATCAGCCCCAGCATTTT. The encoded protein is CASSLFNQGLHSNQPQHF.

The V and J genes are TRBV7-3 and TRBJ2-7, with D possibly matching TRBD1 (5 bases). The CDR3 is made up of 15 amino acids. The V and J ends lost 2 bases and 1 base respectively, with 12 bases between them. Looked up from germline, CDR1 is SGHTA and CDR2 is FQGTGA. The chain's CDR3 is CASSLDRARSYEQYF. The CDR3 nucleotides are TGTGCCAGCAGCTTAGACAGAGCCAGATCCTACGAGCAGTACTTC.

The rearrangement uses TRBV28 and TRBJ1-5; maybe TRBD1 (6 bases). The germline V gene encodes CDR1 MDHEN and CDR2 SYDVKM. V was trimmed by 8 bases and J by 5 bases, leaving 19 bases between them. The CDR3 covers 15 residues. The CDR3 bases are TGTGCCAGCGGATTTGGGGGCCTTGCGGATCAGCCCCAGCATTTT. Its protein is CASGFGGLADQPQHF.

This clone was counted a single time. This chain connects TRBV6-2 or TRBV6-3 to TRBJ2-3; TRBD2 agrees at 9 bases. Germline CDR1 and CDR2: MNHEY and SVGEGT. V lost 5 bases and J lost 0; bases outside the gene matches: 6. This CDR3 comprises 16 residues. The CDR3 is CASSAGTSISTDTQYF. For the CDR3, the DNA is TGTGCCAGCAGTGCCGGGACTAGCATCAGCACAGATACGCAGTATTTT.

The chain combines TRBV28 with TRBJ2-7; 7 bases fit TRBD1. The CDR3 loop spans 15 amino acids. Germline V gene lookup returns CDR1 MDHEN and CDR2 SYDVKM. Trimming removed 5 bases from V and 2 bases from J; junction bases left unmatched: 9. In nucleotides, the CDR3 is TGTGCCAGCAGTGGGACAGACGAGGGTACCTACGAGCAGTACTTC. Protein sequence: CASSGTDEGTYEQYF.

V and J are TRBV12-3 or TRBV12-4 and TRBJ1-2; unclear D gene. The CDR3 consists of 12 residues. The germline V and J ends were trimmed by 5 bases and 4 bases, with 8 bases remaining between them. The CDR3 loop is CASSRGGYGYTF. The CDR3, as DNA: TGTGCCAGCAGTCGGGGAGGCTATGGCTACACCTTC.

This clone turned up a few times. The chain couples TRBV30 to TRBJ1-1; the D gene is possibly TRBD1 (6 bases). The germline CDR1 and CDR2 sequences are GTSNPN and SVGIG (reference sequence). There are 13 residues in the CDR3. With 4 bases removed from V and 1 base from J, the gap between germline ends came to 10 bases. DNA of the CDR3: TGTGCCTGGACCGGACAGCCGAACACTGAAGCTTTCTTT. Translation gives CAWTGQPNTEAFF.

This clone was recorded once. V gene TRBV3-1 (or the pseudogene TRBV3-2) combines with J gene TRBJ1-1, with TRBD1 identical over 8 bases. Looked up from germline, CDR1 is LGHDT and CDR2 is YNNKEL (reference sequence). This CDR3 contains 14 residues. J was trimmed by 3 bases and V by 8 bases; bases with no gene match: 8. As DNA, the CDR3 is TGTGCCAGCTCCCGACAGGGGAGTGACACTGAAGCTTTCTTT. This sequence encodes CASSRQGSDTEAFF.